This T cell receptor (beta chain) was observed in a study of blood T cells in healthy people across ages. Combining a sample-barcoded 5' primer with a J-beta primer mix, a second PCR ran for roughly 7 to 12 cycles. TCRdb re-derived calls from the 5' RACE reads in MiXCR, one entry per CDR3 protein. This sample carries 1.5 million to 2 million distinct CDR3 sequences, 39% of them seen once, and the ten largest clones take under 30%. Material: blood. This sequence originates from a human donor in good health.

CDR3 sequence: CASSSSKGEKLFF. CDR3 nucleotide sequence: TGTGCCAGCAGCTCAAGCAAGGGGGAAAAACTGTTTTTT. This chain joins TRBV7-2 and TRBJ1-4; D is possibly TRBD1 (5 bases). The CDR3 extends over 13 amino acids. The germline V gene encodes CDR1 SGHTA and CDR2 FQGNSA. With 4 bases removed from V and 8 bases from J, the gap between germline ends came to 11 bases.